The TCR beta chain described here comes from a study of cytomegalovirus exposure and HLA in healthy donors. Study results and limitations: A later analysis showed HLA-associated TCR beta chains outstripping equally common others in clonal expansion. Highest at DRB1 and lowest at HLA-C, TCR association rates differed among HLA loci in a later analysis.

Though probably carrying unrecorded immune exposures, donors were nominally healthy at sampling. Between the trimmed V and J ends, which lost 3 bases and 0 bases, there was a span of 8 bases. The CDR3 loop spans 14 amino acids. The germline V gene has CDR1 MNHEY and CDR2 SVGAGI. To note about this clone: The antigen remains unidentified.

Amplification used 60 Vbeta primers and 13 Jbeta primers. Only in-frame clones appear in the TCRdb table, and some are missing; sequencing was by immunoSEQ multiplex PCR. This sample yields about 110,000 clones, of which 65% to 80% are seen a single time; roughly 3.9% belongs to the top ten. The sequencing sample was made of PBMCs. The chain joins TRBV6-5 to TRBJ1-1, with a possible D match to TRBD1 (6 bases). This sequence originates from a male donor in good health and CMV-seronegative. In DNA form, the CDR3 reads TGTGCCAGCAGTTATGGACAGATGAACACTGAAGCTTTCTTT. It translates to CASSYGQMNTEAFF.